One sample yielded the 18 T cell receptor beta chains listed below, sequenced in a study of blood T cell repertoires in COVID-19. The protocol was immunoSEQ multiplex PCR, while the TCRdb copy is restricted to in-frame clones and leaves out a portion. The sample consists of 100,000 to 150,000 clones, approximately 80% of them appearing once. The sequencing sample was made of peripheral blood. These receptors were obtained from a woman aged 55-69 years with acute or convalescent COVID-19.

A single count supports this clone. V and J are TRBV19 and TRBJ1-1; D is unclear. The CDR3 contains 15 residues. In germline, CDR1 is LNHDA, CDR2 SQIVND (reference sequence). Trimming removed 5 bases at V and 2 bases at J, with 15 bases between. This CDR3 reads CASSSPMRANTEAFF. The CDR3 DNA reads TGTGCCAGTAGTTCCCCGATGAGGGCCAACACTGAAGCTTTCTTT.

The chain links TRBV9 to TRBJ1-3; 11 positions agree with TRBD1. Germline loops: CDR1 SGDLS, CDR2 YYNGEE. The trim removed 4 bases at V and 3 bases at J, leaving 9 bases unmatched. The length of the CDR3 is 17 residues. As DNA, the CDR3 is TGTGCCAGCAGCTCTCGCCGGGACAGGGGGAATGGAAACACCATATATTTT. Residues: CASSSRRDRGNGNTIYF.

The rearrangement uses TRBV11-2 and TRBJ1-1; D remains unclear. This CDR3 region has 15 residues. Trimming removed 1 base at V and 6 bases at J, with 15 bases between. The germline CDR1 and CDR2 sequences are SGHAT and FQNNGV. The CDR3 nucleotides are TGTGCCAGCAGCTTAGTCCCTGGGCCCCAGGCTGAAGCTTTCTTT. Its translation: CASSLVPGPQAEAFF.

The CDR3: CATPQGQTEAFF. The CDR3 DNA reads as TGTGCCACCCCCCAAGGACAGACTGAAGCTTTCTTT. The chain employs TRBV24-1 and TRBJ1-1; a possible D gene is TRBD1 (6 bases). From germline, CDR1 is KGHDR and CDR2 SFDVKD. The germline V and J ends were trimmed by 9 bases and 5 bases, with 12 bases remaining between them. The CDR3 extends over 12 amino acids.

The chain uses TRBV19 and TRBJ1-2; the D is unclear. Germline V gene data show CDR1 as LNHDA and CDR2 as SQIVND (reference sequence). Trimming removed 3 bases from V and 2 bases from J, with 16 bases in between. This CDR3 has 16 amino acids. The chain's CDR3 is CASSIVRRGMNYGYTF. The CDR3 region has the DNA TGTGCCAGTAGTATCGTCCGTAGAGGGATGAACTATGGCTACACCTTC.

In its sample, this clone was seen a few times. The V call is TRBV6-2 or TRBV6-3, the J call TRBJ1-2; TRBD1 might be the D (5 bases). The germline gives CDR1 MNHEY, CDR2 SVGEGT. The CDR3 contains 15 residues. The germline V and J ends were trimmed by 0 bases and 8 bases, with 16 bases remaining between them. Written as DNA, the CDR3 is TGTGCCAGCAGTTACTCGACTGCCAGGGTGGGCGGCTACACCTTC. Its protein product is CASSYSTARVGGYTF.

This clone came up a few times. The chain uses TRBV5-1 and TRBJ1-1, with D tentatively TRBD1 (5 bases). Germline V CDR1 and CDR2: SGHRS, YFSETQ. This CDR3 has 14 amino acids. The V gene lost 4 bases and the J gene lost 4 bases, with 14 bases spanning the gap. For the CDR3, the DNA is TGCGCCAGCAGCCCTGGGTCCGGGGGCACTGAAGCTTTCTTT. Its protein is CASSPGSGGTEAFF.

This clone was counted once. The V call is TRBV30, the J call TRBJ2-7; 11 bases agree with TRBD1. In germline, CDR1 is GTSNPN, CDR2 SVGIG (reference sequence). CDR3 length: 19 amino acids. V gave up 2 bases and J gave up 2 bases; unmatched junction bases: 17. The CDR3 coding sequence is TGTGCCTGGAGTCCCCCCCGGACAGGGGGCCCTCTCGATACCTACGAGCAGTACTTC. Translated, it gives CAWSPPRTGGPLDTYEQYF. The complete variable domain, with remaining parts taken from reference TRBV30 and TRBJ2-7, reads SQTIHQWPATLVQPVGSPLSLECTVEGTSNPNLYWYRQAAGRGLQLLFYSVGIGQISSEVPQNLSASRPQDRQFILSSKKLLLSDSGFYLCAWSPPRTGGPLDTYEQYFGPGTRLTVT.

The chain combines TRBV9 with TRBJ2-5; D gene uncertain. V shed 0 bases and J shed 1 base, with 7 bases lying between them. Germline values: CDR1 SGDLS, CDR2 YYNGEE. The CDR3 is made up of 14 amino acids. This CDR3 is CASSVATVQETQYF. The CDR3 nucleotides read TGTGCCAGCAGCGTAGCAACAGTCCAAGAGACCCAGTACTTC.

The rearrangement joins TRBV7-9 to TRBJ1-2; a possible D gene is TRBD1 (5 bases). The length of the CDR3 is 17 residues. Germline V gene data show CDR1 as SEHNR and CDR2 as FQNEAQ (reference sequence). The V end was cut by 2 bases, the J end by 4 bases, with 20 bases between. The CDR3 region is CASSLSMWGGQSYGYTF. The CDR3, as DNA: TGTGCCAGCAGCTTATCTATGTGGGGAGGACAATCCTATGGCTACACCTTC.

The CDR3 sequence: CASSGLTGQGEVRTEAFF. Written as DNA, the CDR3 is TGTGCCAGCAGTGGGTTAACGGGACAGGGAGAGGTTAGGACTGAAGCTTTCTTT. The chain employs TRBV6-1 and TRBJ1-1, with 9 bases lining up with TRBD1. The V segment lost 4 bases and the J segment 5 bases; nucleotides outside the gene matches: 17. CDR1 MNHNS and CDR2 SASEGT come from the germline V gene. This CDR3 is 18 amino acids long.

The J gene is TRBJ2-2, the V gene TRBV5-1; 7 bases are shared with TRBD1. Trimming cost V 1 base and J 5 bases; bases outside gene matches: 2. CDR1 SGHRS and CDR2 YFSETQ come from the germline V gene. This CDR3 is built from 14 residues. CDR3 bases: TGCGCCAGCAGCTTGTACAGGGGTACCGGGGAGCTGTTTTTT. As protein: CASSLYRGTGELFF.

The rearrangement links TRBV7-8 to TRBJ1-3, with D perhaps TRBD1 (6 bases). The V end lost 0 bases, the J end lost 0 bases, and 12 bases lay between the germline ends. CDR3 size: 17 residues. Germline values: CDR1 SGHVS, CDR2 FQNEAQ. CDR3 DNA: TGTGCCAGCAGCTTAGCCCGGACAGCGAGCTCTGGAAACACCATATATTTT. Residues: CASSLARTASSGNTIYF.

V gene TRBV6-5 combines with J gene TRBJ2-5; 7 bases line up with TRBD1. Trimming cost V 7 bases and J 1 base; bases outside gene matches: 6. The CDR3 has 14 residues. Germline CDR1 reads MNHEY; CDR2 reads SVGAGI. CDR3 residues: CASKKGGSQETQYF. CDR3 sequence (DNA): TGTGCCAGCAAAAAAGGGGGCTCCCAAGAGACCCAGTACTTC.

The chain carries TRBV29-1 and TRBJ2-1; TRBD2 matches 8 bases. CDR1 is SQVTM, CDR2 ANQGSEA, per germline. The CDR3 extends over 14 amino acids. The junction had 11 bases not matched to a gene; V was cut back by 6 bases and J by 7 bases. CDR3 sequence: CSVKRGGAQNEQFF. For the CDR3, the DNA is TGCAGCGTGAAACGGGGGGGGGCTCAGAATGAGCAGTTCTTC.

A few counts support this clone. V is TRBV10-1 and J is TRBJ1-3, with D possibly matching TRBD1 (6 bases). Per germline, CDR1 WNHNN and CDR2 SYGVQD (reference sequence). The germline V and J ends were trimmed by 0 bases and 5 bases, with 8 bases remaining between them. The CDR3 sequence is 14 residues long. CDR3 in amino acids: CASSESTGRNTIYF. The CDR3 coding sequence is TGCGCCAGCAGTGAGTCGACAGGCCGAAACACCATATATTTT.

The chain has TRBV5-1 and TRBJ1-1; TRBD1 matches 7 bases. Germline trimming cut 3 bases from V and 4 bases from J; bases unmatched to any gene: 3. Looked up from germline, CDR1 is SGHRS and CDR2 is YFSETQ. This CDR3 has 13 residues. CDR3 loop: CASSSTGATEAFF. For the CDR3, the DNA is TGCGCCAGCAGCTCTACAGGGGCCACTGAAGCTTTCTTT.

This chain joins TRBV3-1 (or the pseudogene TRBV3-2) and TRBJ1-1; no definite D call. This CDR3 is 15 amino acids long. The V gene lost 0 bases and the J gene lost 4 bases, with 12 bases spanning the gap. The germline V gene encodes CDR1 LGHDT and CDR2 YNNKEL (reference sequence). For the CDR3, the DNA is TGTGCCAGCAGCCAAGACGGGGTCGTCGGCACTGAAGCTTTCTTT. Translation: CASSQDGVVGTEAFF.